This TCR beta chain emerged from a study of blood T cell repertoires in COVID-19. Enrolled through a virtual design, the participants were between roughly 18 and 95 years of age and came from roughly 22 US areas. Trimming took 1 base from V and 0 from J, leaving 15 bases between them. This CDR3 has 16 residues. Per the germline V gene, CDR1 is GTSNPN and CDR2 is SVGIG (reference sequence). The protocol was immunoSEQ multiplex PCR, while the TCRdb copy is restricted to in-frame clones and leaves out a portion. Found here are around 290,000 clones, over 75% of them singletons; the top ten hold 0.95% to 1.2%.

This rearrangement joins TRBV30 to TRBJ2-5, with D maybe TRBD2 (6 bases). What was sequenced was PBMCs or T cells enriched from blood (not recorded which). This clonotype originated in a woman aged 30 to 39 who had recovered from COVID-19. CDR3 in amino acids: CAWSDSGHPYQETQYF. CDR3 DNA sequence: TGTGCCTGGAGTGATAGCGGACACCCGTACCAAGAGACCCAGTACTTC. The variable domain in full, with the rest retrieved from reference TRBV30 and TRBJ2-5, is SQTIHQWPATLVQPVGSPLSLECTVEGTSNPNLYWYRQAAGRGLQLLFYSVGIGQISSEVPQNLSASRPQDRQFILSSKKLLLSDSGFYLCAWSDSGHPYQETQYFGPGTRLLVL.